The text below deals with one TCR beta chain. Antigen unknown. The CDR3 has 16 amino acids. The germline V gene has CDR1 SEHNR and CDR2 FQNEAQ (reference sequence). The V and J ends lost 7 bases and 6 bases respectively, with 21 bases between them. This entry comes from a study of regulatory T cells in long-lasting Graves disease. Study-level points and caveats: Possibly, too few samples lowered accuracy.

Through Arm-PCR of CDR3 regions and iRepertoire HTBI primers, TCR beta libraries were built. TCRdb re-analysed the multiplex PCR reads in MiXCR, keeping a single row per CDR3 protein. The data show hundreds of thousands of distinct CDR3 sequences, with more than 15% seen just once and approximately 25% held by the top ten. Time point in this sample: newly diagnosed GD, antithyroid drugs for less than 3 months. There was RNA extracted from PBMCs, and the TCR library was made from it. These same records also appear under a second study, on T cells in Graves' hyperthyroidism and ophthalmopathy. That study adds: Researchers ran a first-round RT-PCR on the TCR CDR3 using the HTBI primer set.

The specimen was peripheral blood mononuclear cells (PBMCs), collected at new diagnosis, from a patient treated with antithyroid drugs. The sequence derives from a woman between 40 and 65 years old with Graves disease. V and J are TRBV7-9 and TRBJ1-4, with a weak D call TRBD1 (5 bases). CDR3: CASTLPEGTGHEKLFF. The CDR3, as DNA: TGTGCCAGCACCCTCCCCGAGGGGACCGGCCATGAAAAACTGTTTTTT.